This T cell receptor (beta chain) was sequenced for a study of cytomegalovirus exposure and HLA in healthy donors. Looking at the study overall: Assignment to the Caucasian-associated ancestry cluster applied to less than 85% of the approximately 360 genotyped donors. Points from the study as a whole: Owing to their indistinguishability, certain V segments, notably TRBV6-2 and TRBV6-3, were excluded. With high specificity and sensitivity, the classifier reportedly diagnosed cytomegalovirus status. In a later analysis, DRB1 alleles had the most associated TCRs; HLA-C alleles the fewest.

With regard to this clone: Its specificity is not known.

PCR used 60 Vbeta primers and 13 Jbeta primers. Assay: immunoSEQ multiplex PCR; the TCRdb copy retains only in-frame clones and omits some. The table shows approximately 200,000 clones, with less than 85% occurring only once. The CDR3 is made up of 14 amino acids. Germline-derived CDR1 and CDR2 are MNHNY and SVGAGI (reference sequence). Trimming at V came to 5 bases and at J to 4 bases, leaving 5 bases not matched to a gene. The V and J genes are TRBV6-6 and TRBJ2-7; 10 bases fit TRBD1. This clonotype was obtained from a girl aged 5-17 years in good health and CMV-seropositive. The sequenced sample consisted of PBMCs. CDR3 DNA sequence: TGTGCCAGCAGTGAGACAGGGGGCTTTTACGAGCAGTACTTC. It specifies CASSETGGFYEQYF.